What follows describes a single T cell receptor (beta chain). Data came from immunoSEQ multiplex PCR; TCRdb stores just in-frame clones and leaves some out. The data contain roughly 68,000 clones, 90% to 95% of them singletons. V shed 1 base, J shed 9 bases, and the junction held 10 bases outside the gene matches. The CDR3 contains 16 residues. The V gene's germline CDR1 is SGHNT and CDR2 YENEEA. The data originate from a study of shared T cell receptors in the human thymus. Sequenced input: thymocytes. The chain uses TRBV11-3 and TRBJ2-1, with 9 bases aligning to TRBD1. The TCR was taken from a human donor. Here the CDR3 reads CASSLGGQGDYGEQFF. CDR3 DNA: TGTGCCAGCAGCTTAGGGGGACAGGGAGACTACGGTGAGCAGTTCTTC.